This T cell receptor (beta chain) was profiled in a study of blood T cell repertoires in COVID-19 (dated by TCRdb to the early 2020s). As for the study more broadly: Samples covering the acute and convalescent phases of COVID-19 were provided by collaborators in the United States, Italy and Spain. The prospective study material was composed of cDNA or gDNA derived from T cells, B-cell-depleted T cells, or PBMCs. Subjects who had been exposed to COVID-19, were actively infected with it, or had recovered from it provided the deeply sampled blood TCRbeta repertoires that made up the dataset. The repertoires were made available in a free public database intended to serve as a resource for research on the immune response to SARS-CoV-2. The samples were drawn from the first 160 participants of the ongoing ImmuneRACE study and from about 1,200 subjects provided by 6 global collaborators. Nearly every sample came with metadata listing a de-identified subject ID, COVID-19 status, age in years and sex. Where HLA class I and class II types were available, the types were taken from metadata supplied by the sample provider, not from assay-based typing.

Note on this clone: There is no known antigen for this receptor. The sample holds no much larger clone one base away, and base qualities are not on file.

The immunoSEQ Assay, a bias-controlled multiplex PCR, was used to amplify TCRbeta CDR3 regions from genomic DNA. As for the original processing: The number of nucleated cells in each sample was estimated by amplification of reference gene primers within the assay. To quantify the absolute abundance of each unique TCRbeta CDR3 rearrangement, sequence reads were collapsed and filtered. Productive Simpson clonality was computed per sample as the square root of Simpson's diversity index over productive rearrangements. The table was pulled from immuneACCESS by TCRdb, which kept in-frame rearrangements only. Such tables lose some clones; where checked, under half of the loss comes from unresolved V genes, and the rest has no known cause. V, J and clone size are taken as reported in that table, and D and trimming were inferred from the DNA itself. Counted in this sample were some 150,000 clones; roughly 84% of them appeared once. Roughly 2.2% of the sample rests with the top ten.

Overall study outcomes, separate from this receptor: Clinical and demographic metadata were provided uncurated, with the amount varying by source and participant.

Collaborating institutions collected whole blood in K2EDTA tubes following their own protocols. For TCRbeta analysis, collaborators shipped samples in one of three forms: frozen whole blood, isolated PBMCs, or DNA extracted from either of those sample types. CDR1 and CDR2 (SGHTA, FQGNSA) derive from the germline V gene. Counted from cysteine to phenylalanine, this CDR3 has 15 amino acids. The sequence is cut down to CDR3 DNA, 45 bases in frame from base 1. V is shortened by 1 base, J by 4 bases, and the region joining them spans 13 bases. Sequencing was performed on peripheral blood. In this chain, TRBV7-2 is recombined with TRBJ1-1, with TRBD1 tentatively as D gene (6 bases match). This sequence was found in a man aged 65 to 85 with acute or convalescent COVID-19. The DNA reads TGTGCCAGCAGCTTAGGCGGGGGGCGGTTCACTGAAGCTTTCTTT. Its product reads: CASSLGGGRFTEAFF.